Sequencing of this T cell receptor (beta chain) was carried out in a study of T cell repertoires in cytomegalovirus infection (dated by TCRdb to between 2019 and 2020). With regard to the full study: Because public TCR beta signatures pointed to carriage of CMV infection together with the matching HLA type, the HLA type of each donor mattered for the analysis.

Sequencing relied on an Illumina HiSeq 1500. Using fastp trimming at Q25 and MiXCR clonotype assembly, TCRdb reanalyzed the public sequencing data and kept in-frame beta chains. Each CDR3 protein appears once, grouped with its most common genes and DNA. Within this sample are hundreds of thousands of distinct CDR3 sequences, with 35% to 45% of them counted one time only. About 2.8% of the sample rests with the top ten. Beyond this particular receptor, the publication reports: The ex vivo response was dominated by HLA-C-restricted CMV-specific TCR beta clonotypes, which also provided the single most frequent clonotype in two of eight donors. Cumulative frequency of public TCR beta family members discriminated carriers of CMV infection plus the relevant HLA type in this cohort and an independent approximately 400-donor cohort.

With respect to this clonotype: There is no known antigen for this receptor. No base quality values were provided; no much bigger clone lies one nucleotide off.

The V and J ends are trimmed by 4 bases and 8 bases, leaving 21 bases between them. Looking up the germline V gene yields CDR1 SGHDT and CDR2 YYEEEE. Including the terminal cysteine and phenylalanine, the CDR3 comprises 16 residues. The entry retains the CDR3 DNA only, 48 bases that are in frame from base 1. Sequenced sample: PBMCs. This chain joins TRBV5-6 to TRBJ2-2; the D segment may tentatively be TRBD1 or TRBD2, each giving 6 matched bases. The receptor's source is a human donor in good health (CMV status not recorded). Some clones in this sample may be carry-over from other donors' samples. The CDR3 sequence is CASSLGGGSRSGELFF. The DNA sequence reads TGTGCCAGCAGCCTCGGAGGGGGGAGCAGGTCGGGGGAGCTGTTTTTT.